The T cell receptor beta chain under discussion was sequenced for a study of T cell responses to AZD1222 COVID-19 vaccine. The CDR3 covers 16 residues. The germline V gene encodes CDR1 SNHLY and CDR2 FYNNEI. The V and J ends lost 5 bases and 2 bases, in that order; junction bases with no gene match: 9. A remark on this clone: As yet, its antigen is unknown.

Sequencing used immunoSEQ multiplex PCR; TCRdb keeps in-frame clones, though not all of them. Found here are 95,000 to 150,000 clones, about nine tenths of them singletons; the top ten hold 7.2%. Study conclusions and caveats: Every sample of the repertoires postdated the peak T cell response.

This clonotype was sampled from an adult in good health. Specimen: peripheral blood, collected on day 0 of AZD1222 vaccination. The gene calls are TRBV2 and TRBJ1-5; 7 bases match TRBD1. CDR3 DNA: TGTGCCAGCAGTATCGACAGGGCGGGAGGCAATCAGCCCCAGCATTTT. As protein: CASSIDRAGGNQPQHF.